This passage covers 14 T cell receptor beta chains from one sample sequenced in a study of beta chain features in type 1 diabetes. cDNA synthesis used the whole RNA isolate, giving expressed TCRB sequences. The method was immunoSEQ multiplex PCR; TCRdb's version includes in-frame clones alone and lacks a portion of them. Seen here are some 100,000 clones, 30% to 50% observed once, and the top ten hold about 0.07%. Input material: stem cell memory CD4+ T cells from blood. These receptors were obtained from a woman between 18 and 29 years old in good health.

V gene TRBV30 combines with J gene TRBJ1-1, with D perhaps matching TRBD1 (6 bases). The CDR3 covers 15 residues. Trimming pared 3 bases from V and 0 bases from J, leaving 14 bases between. Germline values: CDR1 GTSNPN, CDR2 SVGIG (reference sequence). CDR3 sequence: CAWRLLTGVNTEAFF. The CDR3 DNA is TGTGCCTGGAGACTACTGACAGGTGTGAACACTGAAGCTTTCTTT.

The chain uses TRBV19 and TRBJ2-3; 9 bases align to TRBD1. The length of the CDR3 is 15 residues. The J segment lost 5 bases and the V segment lost 5 bases, leaving 8 bases of the junction unmatched. The germline V gene has CDR1 LNHDA and CDR2 SQIVND (reference sequence). CDR3 in amino acids: CASSPWTGERDTQYF. In DNA form, the CDR3 reads TGTGCCAGTAGTCCTTGGACAGGGGAGAGAGATACGCAGTATTTT.

The rearrangement uses TRBV7-2 and TRBJ1-3; D unclear. The V gene lost 1 base and the J gene lost 1 base, with 5 bases spanning the gap. CDR3 length: 14 residues. Germline CDR1 is SGHTA and CDR2 is FQGNSA. The CDR3 protein is CASSLGLSGNTIYF. The CDR3 coding sequence is TGTGCCAGCAGCTTAGGGCTTTCTGGAAACACCATATATTTT. Together with reference TRBV7-2 and TRBJ1-3, the CDR3 gives the full variable domain: GAGVSQSPSNKVTEKGKDVELRCDPISGHTALYWYRQSLGQGLEFLIYFQGNSAPDKSGLPSDRFSAERTGGSVSTLTIQRTQQEDSAVYLCASSLGLSGNTIYFGEGSWLTVV.

This rearrangement joins TRBV19 to TRBJ1-5, with TRBD1 as a possible D gene (5 bases). Germline CDR1 is LNHDA and CDR2 is SQIVND (reference sequence). Trimming removed 7 bases from V and 2 bases from J, with 15 bases in between. The CDR3 is 15 amino acids. The CDR3 is CASTPGGARNQPQHF. The DNA for the CDR3 is TGTGCCAGTACCCCCGGAGGGGCTCGCAATCAGCCCCAGCATTTT.

This chain joins TRBV5-1 and TRBJ2-7; TRBD2 matches at 8 bases. V shed 4 bases, J shed 7 bases, and the junction held 7 bases outside the gene matches. This CDR3 comprises 13 residues. The germline CDR1 and CDR2 sequences are SGHRS and YFSETQ. The CDR3 protein is CASSRGLDGEQYF. CDR3 DNA sequence: TGCGCCAGCAGCCGGGGACTAGATGGAGAGCAGTACTTC. The variable domain in full, completed from reference TRBV5-1 and TRBJ2-7, reads KAGVTQTPRYLIKTRGQQVTLSCSPISGHRSVSWYQQTPGQGLQFLFEYFSETQRNKGNFPGRFSGRQFSNSRSEMNVSTLELGDSALYLCASSRGLDGEQYFGPGTRLTVT.

This chain links TRBV9 with TRBJ2-3; D is ambiguous. The germline CDR1 and CDR2 sequences are SGDLS and YYNGEE. CDR3 length equals 13 residues. The V gene lost 0 bases and the J gene lost 2 bases, with 4 bases spanning the gap. CDR3 residues: CASSVVNTDTQYF. CDR3 DNA: TGTGCCAGCAGCGTAGTTAACACAGATACGCAGTATTTT.

This sequence joins TRBV5-4 and TRBJ2-3; 8 nucleotides agree with TRBD1. The V segment lost 0 bases and the J segment 4 bases; nucleotides outside the gene matches: 7. CDR1 SGHNT and CDR2 YYREEE come from the germline V gene (reference sequence). The CDR3 runs 16 residues. CDR3 DNA sequence: TGTGCCAGCAGCTTGGAGCCCCCAGGGGGCTCAGATACGCAGTATTTT. It encodes CASSLEPPGGSDTQYF.

The CDR3 protein is CASSPRVGPTLNTIYF. CDR3 DNA sequence: TGTGCCAGCTCACCGCGCGTGGGGCCCACTCTTAACACCATATATTTT. The chain uses TRBV18 and TRBJ1-3; D is possibly TRBD1 (5 bases). V lost 3 bases to trimming and J lost 7 bases, with 19 bases between them. Germline CDR1 is KGHSH and CDR2 is LQKENI. This CDR3 has 16 amino acids.

The rearrangement uses TRBV28 and TRBJ2-7, with D perhaps TRBD2 (6 bases). CDR1 is MDHEN and CDR2 is SYDVKM in the germline V gene. The CDR3 runs to 12 residues. The ends were cut back, 2 bases at V and 6 bases at J, with 8 bases in the middle. The CDR3 loop is CASSLAGSEQYF. CDR3 DNA: TGTGCCAGCAGTTTAGCGGGGAGCGAGCAGTACTTC.

This clone was recorded a few times. This chain links TRBV13 with TRBJ2-7; 7 bases align to TRBD1. Losses at the gene ends were 1 base for V and 4 bases for J; bases not matched to a gene: 7. The CDR3 sequence is 15 residues long. The germline CDR1 and CDR2 sequences are PRHDT and FYEKMQ (reference sequence). The CDR3 loop is CASSLEGAKTYEQYF. CDR3 bases: TGTGCCAGCAGCTTAGAGGGGGCGAAAACTTACGAGCAGTACTTC.

This clone was counted only a few times. The CDR3 here is CASSIIRGVRRPQHF. The CDR3, as DNA: TGTGCCAGCAGTATTATACGGGGGGTGAGGAGGCCCCAGCATTTT. V gene TRBV28 combines with J gene TRBJ1-5; D perhaps matches TRBD1 (5 bases). Germline V gene sequence: CDR1 MDHEN, CDR2 SYDVKM. The CDR3 runs to 15 residues. The V end was cut by 5 bases, the J end by 9 bases, with 20 bases between.

The chain recombines TRBV6-5 with TRBJ2-3, with D possibly matching TRBD2 (5 bases). The germline CDR1 and CDR2 sequences are MNHEY and SVGAGI. The V and J ends lost 0 bases and 7 bases respectively, with 11 bases between them. This CDR3 spans 14 amino acids. The CDR3 loop is CASSYSEERYTQYF. CDR3 nucleotide sequence: TGTGCCAGCAGTTACTCGGAGGAGAGGTATACGCAGTATTTT.

The V call is TRBV19, the J call TRBJ2-5; the D gene is possibly TRBD2 (5 bases). The germline V gene encodes CDR1 LNHDA and CDR2 SQIVND (reference sequence). This CDR3 comprises 14 residues. Trimming stripped 3 bases from V and 2 bases from J, with 10 bases between. CDR3 sequence reads: CASSMWSGQETQYF. The CDR3 DNA follows: TGTGCCAGTAGTATGTGGTCGGGGCAAGAGACCCAGTACTTC.

The CDR3 spells CASSLVDSGRGDTQYF. The CDR3 DNA follows: TGTGCCAGCAGCTTAGTGGATAGCGGGAGAGGAGATACGCAGTATTTT. The chain is built from TRBV7-2 and TRBJ2-3; 9 bases align to TRBD2. V shed 1 base and J 5 bases; nucleotides not matched to a gene: 7. Looked up from germline, CDR1 is SGHTA and CDR2 is FQGNSA. This CDR3 contains 16 residues.